The clone carrying this T cell receptor (beta chain) has just a few counts. Between the trimmed V and J ends, which lost 1 base and 0 bases, there was a span of 7 bases. CDR3 size: 15 residues. CDR1 is SGHRS, CDR2 YFSETQ, per germline. The data belong to a study of blood T cells in healthy people across ages. It was with a sample-barcoded 5' primer and a J-beta primer mix that a second PCR of roughly 7 to 12 cycles was run. MiXCR, applied by TCRdb to the 5' RACE reads, yields one record per CDR3 protein. The table shows approximately 780,000 distinct CDR3 sequences, with 20% to 30% occurring only once. This same sample was also taken into another study, of T cells of mothers and their children.

This sequence joins TRBV5-1 and TRBJ1-4; D unresolved. Sequenced input: blood. This clonotype was obtained from a boy younger than 18 in good health. The CDR3 region is CASSLFSATNEKLFF. The CDR3 region has the DNA TGCGCCAGCAGCTTGTTCTCTGCAACTAATGAAAAACTGTTTTTT.